The sequence of this T cell receptor beta chain was determined in a study of CD8+CD57+ T cells in acquired aplastic anemia. TCR beta VDJ and CDR3 profiles were obtained from a genomic DNA template. TCRdb called the reads again in MiXCR, with one record for every CDR3 protein. The sample comprises about 220,000 distinct CDR3 sequences, 34% of which are singletons, and 0.95% to 1.2% rests with the top ten. Many counts were recorded for this clonotype. Its target is not known. Findings of the study overall: Common to patients and controls were 25 to 30 CD8+ CDR3 sequences.

CDR1 MNHEY and CDR2 SMNVEV come from the germline V gene (reference sequence). V dropped 7 bases and J dropped 8; count of bases not matched to a gene: 6. This CDR3 comprises 12 residues. Sequencing was done on a sample of sorted CD4+, CD8+, or CD8+CD57+ T cells (not recorded which) from PBMCs. This clonotype was sampled from a human donor in good health, serving as a control. The chain carries TRBV27 and TRBJ2-7, with 9 positions matching TRBD1. The CDR3 is CASKTGTGKQYF. The CDR3 nucleotides read TGTGCCAGCAAGACCGGGACAGGGAAGCAGTACTTC.